This entry describes one T cell receptor beta chain. This clonotype is labeled medium-sized (0.01 to 0.1%). Its antigen has not been determined. No base quality values were provided; no much bigger clone lies one nucleotide off. This sample is drawn from a study of low-dose radiotherapy and immunotherapy resistance in tumors (dated by TCRdb to between 2021 and 2023). The study in broad terms: In Cohort 1, each fraction delivered 0.5 Gy every 2 weeks, and the prescribed total PTV dose was 6.5 Gy. Cohort 2 received 1 Gy per fraction every two weeks, with a total of 13 Gy over 26 weeks. Patients were given nivolumab as a 240 mg flat dose every two weeks and ipilimumab at 1 mg/kg every six weeks, with both drugs delivered intravenously. Cyclophosphamide 200 mg/m2 was administered intravenously every two weeks, one day before each radiation and immunotherapy administration. Starting on cycle 1 day 1, patients took 300 mg of aspirin by mouth once a day for four cycles. Randomization of trial participants into treatment groups was not performed. Eight patients were included in the translational analysis: three from the first dose cohort and the first five from the second dose cohort.

The sample's time point, from its label and the paper: after trial treatment. Interpreted using the paper, the treatment or condition label stands for: LDRT plus nivolumab, ipilimumab, low-dose cyclophosphamide and aspirin (RACIN trial). The donors came from RACIN, which was a single-arm phase I dose-escalation trial that paired nivolumab and ipilimumab with aspirin, low-dose cyclophosphamide and low-dose radiotherapy. Patients with advanced, TIL-negative solid tumors were considered eligible. Sequencing was carried out with an Illumina HiSeq 2500. Superscript III and a set of TRAV- and TRBV-specific primers were used to synthesize first-strand cDNA, so that both TCRalpha and TCRbeta chains were covered. TCRs were amplified with Phusion for approximately 21 PCR cycles, with a constant-region primer paired with the adapter attached to the V primers. Isolated mRNA was amplified with the MessageAmp II aRNA Amplification Kit, using a roughly 16-hour in vitro transcription at 37°C. mRNA for TCR sequencing was isolated with the Dynabeads mRNA DIRECT Purification Kit. A second approximately 24-cycle Phusion PCR added indexed Illumina adapters, and products were purified with AMPure XP beads. Turning to the authors' computational methods: Using custom Perl scripts, TCR sequences encoding the same protein were pooled, out-of-frame sequences were removed, and the abundance of each clonotype was computed. TCR sequences supported by only a single read were excluded from analysis. The metrics used to describe the repertoires included Shannon entropy, Gini index, clonality, richness, and the frequency of TCRs shared between repertoires. Starting from the raw public reads, TCRdb applied fastp trimming at Q25, assembled clones with MiXCR and retained in-frame beta chains. Merged by CDR3 protein, the rows form single entries marked with the most common genes and DNA. TCRdb's processing, not the study's, gives the V and J calls here. This sample lists roughly 32,000 distinct CDR3 sequences; about 53% were detected once. Approximately 5.4% of the sample is in the top ten clones.

This specimen was PBMCs, taken after low-dose radiotherapy plus immunotherapy. The receptor was isolated from a male donor with gallbladder cancer.

The CDR3 sequence is CASLDGGSGRANEQFF. The DNA sequence reads TGTGCCAGCCTTGATGGAGGTAGCGGGAGGGCGAATGAGCAGTTCTTC. This receptor chain uses TRBV11-2 and TRBJ2-1; 11 nucleotides in the junction match TRBD2. CDR1 is given as SGHAT and CDR2 as FQNNGV, both from the germline V gene. From its cysteine to its phenylalanine, the CDR3 spans 16 amino acids. Here the CDR3 DNA is all that survives: 48 bases in frame from base 1. The germline V and J ends show losses of 8 bases and 7 bases respectively, and no gene match explains 13 bases of the junction.